One sample yielded the 22 T cell receptor beta chains listed below, sequenced in a study of T cell responses to AZD1222 COVID-19 vaccine. Generated by immunoSEQ multiplex PCR, the TCRdb table keeps only in-frame clones and is missing some. The sample has some 150,000 clones; roughly 80% are singletons. This specimen was peripheral blood, taken on day 0 of MenACWY control vaccination. These receptors were collected from an adult in good health.

CDR3 nucleotide sequence: TGTGCCAGCTCACCGGGGACATCGTCCCAGCCCCAGCATTTT. Amino acid sequence: CASSPGTSSQPQHF. The chain has TRBV18 and TRBJ1-5, with D possibly TRBD1 on 6 matching bases. Between the trimmed V and J ends, which lost 3 bases and 7 bases, there was a span of 13 bases. Looked up from germline, CDR1 is KGHSH and CDR2 is LQKENI. CDR3 size: 14 residues.

The chain is built from TRBV18 and TRBJ1-6; maybe TRBD1 (6 bases). The CDR3 is 14 amino acids. Trimming cost V 5 bases and J 6 bases, with 11 bases left between them. The germline gives CDR1 KGHSH, CDR2 LQKENI. In nucleotides, the CDR3 is TGTGCCAGCTCAGCCGGGACACTTAATTCACCCCTCCACTTT. Amino acid sequence: CASSAGTLNSPLHF.

The chain recombines TRBV5-4 with TRBJ2-7; D is unclear. The CDR3 runs 16 residues. Germline loops: CDR1 SGHNT, CDR2 YYREEE (reference sequence). The V end was cut by 0 bases, the J end by 0 bases, with 13 bases between. The CDR3 sequence: CASSLGGQTSSYEQYF. The CDR3, as DNA: TGTGCCAGCAGCTTGGGTGGTCAGACCAGCTCCTACGAGCAGTACTTC.

About this clone: At one end the junction does not follow the germline gene, possibly because of a read error. V is TRBV10-2 and J is TRBJ1-1; maybe TRBD1 (5 bases). The germline V gene encodes CDR1 WSHSY and CDR2 SAAADI. The CDR3 is made up of 14 amino acids. This CDR3 is CASTPDSANAEAFF. The CDR3 DNA reads as TGCGCCAGCACTCCAGACAGTGCGAACGCTGAAGCTTTCTTT.

The chain combines TRBV19 with TRBJ1-5; D is undetermined. The germline V gene has CDR1 LNHDA and CDR2 SQIVND (reference sequence). V was clipped by 4 bases and J by 0 bases, with 19 bases between them. The CDR3 runs to 18 residues. The CDR3 here is CASSTRPPAGYSNQPQHF. CDR3 coding DNA: TGTGCCAGTAGTACGCGGCCTCCCGCTGGGTATAGCAATCAGCCCCAGCATTTT.

The J gene is TRBJ2-3, the V gene TRBV27; a weak D match, TRBD2 (7 bases). The CDR3 contains 14 residues. Trimming shortened V by 8 bases and J by 4 bases, and 16 bases separated the two germline ends. CDR1 and CDR2 from the germline V gene are MNHEY and SMNVEV (reference sequence). In nucleotides, the CDR3 is TGTGCCAGCTCAAGGGGAGGGGGAGCAGATACGCAGTATTTT. As protein: CASSRGGGADTQYF.

The chain carries TRBV5-4 and TRBJ2-7, with 8 bases matching TRBD2. Trimming took 0 bases from V and 5 from J; bases not matched to a gene: 4. The CDR3 is made up of 14 amino acids. Germline V gene data show CDR1 as SGHNT and CDR2 as YYREEE (reference sequence). CDR3 nucleotides: TGTGCCAGCAGCTTGGACGGGGGGGCCCACGAGCAGTACTTC. Its translation: CASSLDGGAHEQYF.

The V call is TRBV5-6, the J call TRBJ2-7, with 9 nucleotides matching TRBD2. The CDR3 spans 16 residues. The germline V gene has CDR1 SGHDT and CDR2 YYEEEE. CDR3 loop: CASSLGPSGATYEQYV. CDR3 sequence (DNA): TGTGCCAGCAGTTTGGGGCCTAGCGGGGCCACCTACGAGCAGTACGTC.

This clone was detected once. The chain is built from TRBV15 and TRBJ2-1; no definite D call. Trimming left V 6 bases short and J 0 bases short, with 9 bases between. The CDR3 has 14 amino acids. Germline CDR1 and CDR2: LNHNV and YYDKDF (reference sequence). The CDR3 sequence: CATRTASSYNEQFF. Written as DNA, the CDR3 is TGTGCCACCAGAACGGCGAGCTCCTACAATGAGCAGTTCTTC.

The chain recombines TRBV6-5 with TRBJ2-5; D may be TRBD1 or TRBD2 (6 bases each). Per the germline V gene, CDR1 is MNHEY and CDR2 is SVGAGI. The CDR3 is made up of 14 amino acids. Trimming pared 10 bases from V and 5 bases from J, leaving 20 bases between. The CDR3 DNA is TGTGCCACAACTATACTCAGAGGGGGGGAGACCCAGTACTTC. Amino acid sequence: CATTILRGGETQYF.

This chain uses TRBV4-2 with TRBJ2-1, with TRBD2 matching 11 bases. The CDR3 totals 16 residues. In germline, CDR1 is LGHNA, CDR2 YNFKEQ. With V trimmed by 1 base and J by 7 bases, 6 bases remained unmatched. DNA of the CDR3: TGTGCCAGCAGCCAAGTGGGGACTAGCGGCCTAAATGAGCAGTTCTTC. Its translation is CASSQVGTSGLNEQFF.

The V and J genes are TRBV5-6 and TRBJ1-5; no firm D call. Germline V gene data show CDR1 as SGHDT and CDR2 as YYEEEE. This CDR3 has 13 amino acids. Deletions cut 4 bases from V and 6 bases from J, with 11 bases between. The CDR3 is CASSEGFSQPQHF. CDR3 DNA: TGTGCCAGCAGCGAAGGGTTTTCTCAGCCCCAGCATTTT.

The V call is TRBV3-1 (or the pseudogene TRBV3-2), the J call TRBJ1-1, with 7 bases fitting TRBD1. Trimming took 9 bases from V and 1 from J; bases not matched to a gene: 8. The germline V gene has CDR1 LGHDT and CDR2 YNNKEL (reference sequence). The CDR3 length is 14 residues. CDR3 nucleotides: TGTGCCAGTACACCCGGGACAGCGAACACTGAAGCTTTCTTT. Its translation: CASTPGTANTEAFF.

The V and J genes are TRBV2 and TRBJ2-2; no firm D call. The V end was cut by 5 bases, the J end by 6 bases, with 13 bases between. Per germline, CDR1 SNHLY and CDR2 FYNNEI. The CDR3 totals 14 residues. DNA for the CDR3: TGTGCCAGCAGTTTTCGGCGAGGCGCCGGGGAGCTGTTTTTT. Its protein product is CASSFRRGAGELFF.

This clone was counted between two and nine times. Here the CDR3 reads CASSIASTGIYEQYF. The CDR3 DNA reads TGTGCCAGTAGTATAGCCTCGACAGGGATCTACGAGCAGTACTTC. J is TRBJ2-7 and V is TRBV19, with 7 bases lining up with TRBD1. Germline V gene data show CDR1 as LNHDA and CDR2 as SQIVND (reference sequence). V shed 1 base, J shed 3 bases, and the junction held 6 bases outside the gene matches. The CDR3 spans 15 residues.

The chain couples TRBV6-5 to TRBJ1-2; 7 nucleotides agree with TRBD1. The junction had 15 bases not matched to a gene; V was cut back by 8 bases and J by 6 bases. CDR1 MNHEY and CDR2 SVGAGI come from the germline V gene. CDR3 length: 15 amino acids. The CDR3 loop is CASAPRQGVPNGYTF. The CDR3 DNA reads as TGTGCCAGCGCGCCTAGACAGGGAGTACCAAATGGCTACACCTTC.

V gene TRBV9 combines with J gene TRBJ2-1, with TRBD2 matching over 12 bases. V shed 0 bases, J shed 4 bases, and the junction held 8 bases outside the gene matches. This CDR3 is built from 18 residues. Per germline, CDR1 SGDLS and CDR2 YYNGEE. Written as DNA, the CDR3 is TGTGCCAGCAGCGTAGGGATACTAGCGGGGGGCCCTTACAATGAGCAGTTCTTC. This sequence encodes CASSVGILAGGPYNEQFF.

The chain uses TRBV28 and TRBJ1-2, with a tentative D call TRBD1 (6 bases). Germline-derived CDR1 and CDR2 are MDHEN and SYDVKM. CDR3 size: 15 residues. The germline V and J ends were trimmed by 1 base and 8 bases, with 17 bases remaining between them. In DNA form, the CDR3 reads TGTGCCAGCAGTTTATCCACCCAGGGGACCCTGGGCTACACCTTC. Residues: CASSLSTQGTLGYTF.

The chain combines TRBV11-2 with TRBJ1-1, with D tentatively TRBD1 (5 bases). With 0 bases removed from V and 6 bases from J, the gap between germline ends came to 14 bases. Germline loops: CDR1 SGHAT, CDR2 FQNNGV. This CDR3 comprises 15 residues. The CDR3 loop is CASSLEPGPNSEAFF. The CDR3 DNA reads TGTGCCAGCAGCTTAGAGCCGGGGCCTAATTCTGAAGCTTTCTTT.

This chain uses TRBV5-4 with TRBJ2-1; D gene unclear. Germline V gives CDR1 SGHNT, CDR2 YYREEE (reference sequence). This CDR3 region has 14 residues. Trimming shortened V by 0 bases and J by 8 bases, and 12 bases separated the two germline ends. The CDR3 spells CASSLEVGLDEQFF. For the CDR3, the DNA is TGTGCCAGCAGCTTGGAGGTAGGATTGGATGAGCAGTTCTTC.

This rearrangement joins TRBV6-6 to TRBJ1-3; TRBD1 is a possible D gene (6 bases). The germline V gene has CDR1 MNHNY and CDR2 SVGAGI (reference sequence). This CDR3 comprises 16 residues. Trimming removed 5 bases at V and 3 bases at J, with 17 bases between. The CDR3 spells CASSPRAGQHGNTIYF. The CDR3 coding sequence is TGTGCCAGCAGTCCCCGCGCCGGACAGCATGGAAACACCATATATTTT.

This clone appeared a few times. This chain joins TRBV3-1 (or the pseudogene TRBV3-2) and TRBJ2-3; tentatively, D is TRBD2 (6 bases). The V end was cut by 3 bases, the J end by 1 base, with 17 bases between. The CDR3 sequence is 17 residues long. Germline CDR1 LGHDT, CDR2 YNNKEL (reference sequence). The CDR3 DNA follows: TGTGCCAGCAGCCACGGGGACTCCTCGGGAGGCACAGATACGCAGTATTTT. This sequence encodes CASSHGDSSGGTDTQYF.